This TCR beta chain originates from a study of cytomegalovirus exposure and HLA in healthy donors. General study points: Most TCR sequences were rare, but some public TCRs occurred in many donors. In the roughly 130 validation repertoires, a later analysis found that first-cohort TCR clusters tended to co-occur. The classifier, whose performance was assessed in both the original and validation cohorts, reportedly diagnosed cytomegalovirus status with high specificity and sensitivity.

Profiling relied on immunoSEQ multiplex PCR, and the TCRdb table lists in-frame clones only, not all of them. The data contain 300,000 to 450,000 clones, roughly 90% of them singletons. From the approximately 110-subject validation cohort, which was separate from the roughly 700-subject first cohort, the donors were drawn. Notes on this clone: Antigen unknown.

Material for sequencing was PBMCs. This receptor was taken from a woman aged 18-29 years in good health and CMV-seronegative.

The CDR3 sequence is CASSDKRQGTTTEQYF. CDR3 coding DNA: TGTGCCAGCAGTGATAAGCGACAGGGGACCACTACCGAGCAGTACTTC. The rearrangement joins TRBV2 to TRBJ2-7, with TRBD1 identical over 8 bases. The ends lost 3 bases at V and 6 bases at J; junction bases unmatched: 13. This CDR3 has 16 residues. Germline assignment: CDR1 SNHLY and CDR2 FYNNEI.